The rows below give T cell receptor beta chains drawn from one sample of a study of cytomegalovirus exposure and HLA in healthy donors. Profiling relied on immunoSEQ multiplex PCR, and the TCRdb table lists in-frame clones only, not all of them. The data show around 120,000 clones, with more than 80% seen just once and 3% to 3.5% held by the top ten. Specimen: PBMCs. Receptors were obtained from a male donor in good health and CMV-seronegative. Each CDR3 is given with its conserved first and last residue. A D gene is named only where the DNA matches it firmly. The size field is filled for only some rows; it gives once, few, many or a size class.

TRBJ1-2	-	TRBV9	-	TGTGCCAGCAGCGTAGGCCGAGCTAACTATGGCTACACCTTC	CASSVGRANYGYTF
TRBJ1-1	once	TRBV5-8	-	TGTGCCAGCAGCTTGGGACAGGCCCTGAACACTGAAGCTTTCTTT	CASSLGQALNTEAFF
TRBJ2-3	-	TRBV7-6	TRBD2	TGTGCCAGCAGCCGAAAGGGACTAGCCTTGACAGATACGCAGTATTTT	CASSRKGLALTDTQYF
TRBJ1-3	-	TRBV19	-	TGTGCCAGTAGTTTGCAGGGCGTCTCTGGAAACACCATATATTTT	CASSLQGVSGNTIYF
TRBJ2-1	-	TRBV6-6	TRBD1	TGTGCCAGCAGTTACGTAACAGGGGCCCGTGCCAATGAGCAGTTCTTC	CASSYVTGARANEQFF
TRBJ2-6	few	TRBV6-6	-	TGTGCCAGCAGCTGGGCGAAGGCTGGGGCCAACGTCCTGACTTTC	CASSWAKAGANVLTF
TRBJ1-4	-	TRBV4-3	-	TGCGCCAGCAGCCATCTCCAGGGTGCAACTAATGAAAAACTGTTTTTT	CASSHLQGATNEKLFF
TRBJ2-5	-	TRBV30	TRBD1	TGTGCCTGGGACCGACAGGGGGCTCGAGAGACCCAGTACTTC	CAWDRQGARETQYF
TRBJ1-2	few	TRBV7-2	-	TGTGCCAGCAGCCCCCAGTGGCAAGACTATGGCTACACCTTC	CASSPQWQDYGYTF
TRBJ2-7	-	TRBV7-9	TRBD1	TGTGCCAGCGCCTGGTCGGACAGGCCCTACGAGCAGTACTTC	CASAWSDRPYEQYF
TRBJ1-5	few	TRBV10-3	-	TGTGCCATCAGGCAGGGATTCAATCAGCCCCAGCATTTT	CAIRQGFNQPQHF
TRBJ1-6	-	TRBV9	-	TGTGCCAGCAGCGTAACAGACAGCAGTAATTCACCCCTCCACTTT	CASSVTDSSNSPLHF
TRBJ2-7	-	TRBV19	TRBD2	TGTGCCAGTAGTAGGACTAGCGGGAGACACTACGAGCAGTACTTC	CASSRTSGRHYEQYF
TRBJ2-2	-	TRBV6-6	TRBD1	TGTGCCAGCAGTTACCGGGGACAGCTGAACACCGGGGAGCTGTTTTTT	CASSYRGQLNTGELFF
TRBJ1-1	few	TRBV4-1	TRBD1	TGCGCCAGCAGCCGAGAACAGGGGGGGATAGCTGAAGCTTTCTTT	CASSREQGGIAEAFF
TRBJ2-1	-	TRBV19	-	TGTGCCAGTAGTATCGGCCAGGGGACCAATGAGCAGTTCTTC	CASSIGQGTNEQFF
TRBJ1-2	-	TRBV9	-	TGTGCCAGCAGCGGCAGGGTTTTTGGCTATGGCTACACCTTC	CASSGRVFGYGYTF
TRBJ1-1	once	TRBV28	-	TGTGCCAGCAGGGGGCAGGGGCTGAACACTGAAGCTTTCTTT	CASRGQGLNTEAFF
TRBJ2-3	-	TRBV6-4	TRBD2	TGTGCCAGCAGTTCTAGCGGGGGAAGCACAGATACGCAGTATTTT	CASSSSGGSTDTQYF
TRBJ2-1	-	TRBV29-1	-	TGCAGCGTTAAAGGAGTACTGTCCCACAATGAGCAGTTCTTC	CSVKGVLSHNEQFF
TRBJ2-1	-	TRBV2	TRBD1	TGTGCCAGTTCCCGACAGGGCCTAGGGGATGAGCAGTTCTTC	CASSRQGLGDEQFF
TRBJ2-1	-	TRBV19	TRBD2	TGTGCCAGTAGTACGCATAAGACTAGCGTGGTCGATGAGCAGTTCTTC	CASSTHKTSVVDEQFF
TRBJ2-3	-	TRBV7-2	-	TGTGCCAGCAGCTTTTCGGGAGCCACAGATACGCAGTATTTT	CASSFSGATDTQYF
TRBJ2-7	-	TRBV21-1	-	TGTGCCAGCAGCAAAGGACAGGGATGTAACGAGCAGTACTTC	CASSKGQGCNEQYF
TRBJ2-7	-	TRBV18	-	TGTGCCAGCTCCTCCTTGGGAGGTAGCTCCTACGAGCAGTACTTC	CASSSLGGSSYEQYF
TRBJ2-6	few	TRBV25-1	-	TGTGCCAGCAGTCCACAAGGGGCTGGGGCCAACGTCCTGACTTTC	CASSPQGAGANVLTF
TRBJ2-3	once	TRBV19	-	TGTGCCAGTAGTATTCTTGGCAGGGCCATCACAGATACGCAGTATTTT	CASSILGRAITDTQYF
TRBJ1-1	-	TRBV19	-	TGTGCCAGTAGTGTCAGGGTTCGCGGGGTCACTGAAGCTTTCTTT	CASSVRVRGVTEAFF
TRBJ1-1	-	TRBV5-4	-	TGTGCCAGCAGCTTGACGGGAGCCACTGAAGCTTTCTTT	CASSLTGATEAFF
TRBJ1-2	-	TRBV6-5	-	TGTGCCAGCAGTTACCGGGCGGAGGGAGGCTACACCTTC	CASSYRAEGGYTF
TRBJ1-1	-	TRBV7-9	-	TGTTCCAGCAGCTTAGCCCGGGGGTCTGAAGCTTTCTTT	CSSSLARGSEAFF
TRBJ2-2	-	TRBV7-9	TRBD1	TGTGCCAGCAGCCCCCGGGACAGGGTTTATGGCGGGGAGCTGTTTTTT	CASSPRDRVYGGELFF
TRBJ1-1	-	TRBV9	-	TGTGCCAGCAGCGTAGATGCGGGGTCGAGAGAAGCTTTCTTT	CASSVDAGSREAFF
TRBJ2-3	-	TRBV2	TRBD2	TGTGCCAGCAGAGTTCTAGCGGGGGGCGGCACAGATACGCAGTATTTT	CASRVLAGGGTDTQYF
TRBJ2-5	-	TRBV6-1	-	TGTGCCAGCAGTCGACCGGAGAAGGAGACCCAGTACTTC	CASSRPEKETQYF
TRBJ2-6	-	TRBV14	-	TGTGCCAGCAGCCAATACCTTGGGGCTGGGGCCAACGGCCTGACTTTC	CASSQYLGAGANGLTF
TRBJ1-2	few	TRBV19	-	TGTGCCAGTAGTATAGCGAGGAGATCTAACTATGGCTACACCTTC	CASSIARRSNYGYTF